The clone carrying this T cell receptor beta chain showed up just a few times. The antigen remains undetermined. CDR3 length: 11 residues. In germline, CDR1 is DFQATT, CDR2 SNEGSKA (reference sequence). Trimming stripped 7 bases from V and 7 bases from J, with 14 bases between. This sample stems from a study of T-cell reconstitution after alpha-beta-depleted transplantation in children. General study results and limits: About two months after transplant, alpha-beta T cells reportedly came from several hundred expanded graft clones. Some patients owed their high day-60 TCRbeta diversity to surviving recipient T cells and thymic progenitors. T-cell numbers and diversity, one year after transplant, stemmed largely from T cells that were newly produced.

Library preparation (for TCRbeta) was performed with unique molecular identifiers. TCRdb ran MiXCR on the PCR reads and lists one entry per CDR3 protein. The sample lists fewer than 700,000 distinct CDR3 sequences; roughly 13% were seen once. This rearrangement joins TRBV20-1 to TRBJ2-7; D is possibly TRBD1 or TRBD2 (5 bases each). The sample here was PBMCs, mostly from graft donor cells, taken 360 days after TCRalphabeta/CD19-depleted stem cell transplant. This receptor was taken from a male patient between 5 and 17 years old who had a stem cell transplant for acute myeloid leukemia, so the T cells may come from the graft donor. The CDR3 DNA reads as TGCAGTGTGGGGACCCTTTGGGAGCAGTACTTC. Translation: CSVGTLWEQYF.